Listed below are T cell receptor beta chains from one sample, sequenced in a study of T cells in Graves' hyperthyroidism and ophthalmopathy. A single record per CDR3 protein comes from TCRdb applying MiXCR to the multiplex PCR reads. The sample lists about 360,000 distinct CDR3 sequences, approximately 13% occurring once. Sequencing input: blood. The receptors were gathered from a woman aged 18-29 years with Graves' hyperthyroidism. Both conserved end residues are part of each CDR3. D genes are given only for firm matches. Size values are once, few and many counts, or a class for expanded clones, and some rows have none.

D,J,size,V,DNA,CDR3
TRBD2,TRBJ2-1,many,TRBV28,TGTGCCAGCAAAAAAGCGGGAGTGAACAATGAGCAGTTCTTC,CASKKAGVNNEQFF
-,TRBJ1-4,many,TRBV28,TGTGCCAGCAGTTTATCCACTAATGAAAAACTGTTTTTT,CASSLSTNEKLFF
-,TRBJ2-2,many,TRBV5-1,TGCGCCAGCAGCGAGGGGACCGGGGAGCTGTTTTTT,CASSEGTGELFF
-,TRBJ2-2,many,TRBV20-1,TGCAGTGCTAGGAAGGGTACTGGGGAGCTGTTTTTT,CSARKGTGELFF
-,TRBJ2-7,many,TRBV28,TGTGCCAGCAGGCTCTCAGGCGGGACAAACGAGCAGTACTTC,CASRLSGGTNEQYF
-,TRBJ2-6,many,TRBV18,TGTGCCAGCTCACCAAGCGAGCCTGGGGCCAACGTCCTGACTTTC,CASSPSEPGANVLTF
-,TRBJ2-2,many,TRBV24-1,TGTGCCACCAACGTCAGGGGCGCCAGCGGGAAAACCGGGGAGCTGTTTTTT,CATNVRGASGKTGELFF
-,TRBJ2-7,many,TRBV29-1,TGCAGCGTCTCAGGGTCCGGGGCTCTTCGCGAGCAGTACTTC,CSVSGSGALREQYF
TRBD1,TRBJ1-3,few,TRBV4-2,TGTGCCAGCAGCCAGGTGGGGGGGACAGGCCTCTCTGGAAACACCATATATTTT,CASSQVGGTGLSGNTIYF
-,TRBJ2-3,many,TRBV12-3/TRBV12-4,TGTGCCAGCAGTTTCTTCAGGGGAGGAGATACGCAGTATTTT,CASSFFRGGDTQYF
TRBD2,TRBJ2-1,many,TRBV2,TGTGCCAGCAGTGAAGCGGGAGCGGGAGGGATCTACAATGAGCAGTTCTTC,CASSEAGAGGIYNEQFF
TRBD2,TRBJ2-7,few,TRBV4-1,TGCGCCAGCAGCCAAACCCGCGGGGGACCGATCTCCTACGAGCAGTACTTC,CASSQTRGGPISYEQYF
-,TRBJ2-7,many,TRBV28,TGTGCCAGCAGTTTTGGGGACCCCGTTTACGAGCAGTACTTC,CASSFGDPVYEQYF
-,TRBJ1-1,many,TRBV12-3/TRBV12-4,TGTGCCAGCAGTCCAGGAGGGATTGAAGCTTTCTTT,CASSPGGIEAFF
-,TRBJ2-1,many,TRBV11-2,TGTGCCAGCAGCTTAGTGTCCAGATTAAGTGAGCAGTTCTTC,CASSLVSRLSEQFF
-,TRBJ2-5,-,TRBV18,TGTGCCAGCTCACCACTCCAGAACCGACGACAGGAGACCCAGTACTTC,CASSPLQNRRQETQYF
-,TRBJ2-1,few,TRBV20-1,TGCAGTGCTAGAGATCAGGGTATCCGGCGGGGACACAATGAGCAGTTCTTC,CSARDQGIRRGHNEQFF
TRBD2,TRBJ2-3,-,TRBV10-3,TGTGCCATCAGTGGCCCTCGGGCGGGAGGGTCAGATACGCAGTATTTT,CAISGPRAGGSDTQYF
-,TRBJ1-5,-,TRBV19,TGTGCCAGCCAAAAGGGGAATCAGCCCCAGCATTTT,CASQKGNQPQHF
-,TRBJ2-5,few,TRBV10-1,TGCGCCAGCAGTGGGGGAGACGGGGAGACCCAGTACTTC,CASSGGDGETQYF
-,TRBJ1-1,many,TRBV5-5,TGTGCCAGCAGCTTGGCAGAGATTGTCATGAACACTGAAGCTTTCTTT,CASSLAEIVMNTEAFF
TRBD1,TRBJ1-2,-,TRBV28,TGTGCCACCATACAAGGGACAGGGGGCTATGGCTACACCTTC,CATIQGTGGYGYTF
-,TRBJ2-2,-,TRBV9,TGTGCCAGCAGCGTAGCGGGGTCCACCGGGGAGCTGTTTTTT,CASSVAGSTGELFF
TRBD1,TRBJ2-2,many,TRBV20-1,TGCAGTGCCCGAAGGGATAAGGGACAGATGAACACCGGGGAGCTGTTTTTT,CSARRDKGQMNTGELFF
-,TRBJ2-7,-,TRBV7-9,TGTGCCAGCAGCCCCGGGAAGAACTACGAGCAGTACTTC,CASSPGKNYEQYF
-,TRBJ2-7,few,TRBV6-2/TRBV6-3,TGTGCCAGCAGCCCCCCGGTCGGATACTACGAGCAGTACTTC,CASSPPVGYYEQYF
-,TRBJ2-5,many,TRBV11-2,TGTGCCAGCAGCTTTACGGTCCCAGAGACCCAGTACTTC,CASSFTVPETQYF
TRBD2,TRBJ2-3,-,TRBV7-2,TGTGCCAGCAGCTTAGAAGGGACTAGCGGCGATACGCAGTATTTT,CASSLEGTSGDTQYF
TRBD2,TRBJ2-1,-,TRBV15,TGTGCCACCAAAGGGACTAGCGAGAATCACAATGAGCAGTTCTTC,CATKGTSENHNEQFF
-,TRBJ2-2,many,TRBV7-8,TGTGCCAGCAGCTCACACAGGAGCGTCGGGGAGCTGTTTTTT,CASSSHRSVGELFF
-,TRBJ1-5,many,TRBV20-1,TGCAGTGCCAAGTATGAGGGCCTTGGGGGCAATCAGCCCCAGCATTTT,CSAKYEGLGGNQPQHF
-,TRBJ1-1,many,TRBV7-3,TGTGCCAGCAGCTTATCCCCCGAGGGGACTGAAGCTTTCTTT,CASSLSPEGTEAFF
-,TRBJ2-5,-,TRBV29-1,TGCGGCGGGCGGGGGCTGTTCCAAGAGACCCAGTACTTC,CGGRGLFQETQYF
-,TRBJ2-1,-,TRBV10-2,TGCGCCAGCAGCCTAGCGCCCTCCTACAATGAGCAGTTCTTC,CASSLAPSYNEQFF
-,TRBJ2-5,many,TRBV7-3,TGTGCCAGCAGCCCACATGCGTTTGGGGAGACCCAGTACTTC,CASSPHAFGETQYF
TRBD1,TRBJ2-7,-,TRBV28,TGTGCCAGCAGACTAGGGACAGGGGCAGGAGAGCAGTACTTC,CASRLGTGAGEQYF
-,TRBJ1-1,many,TRBV19,TGTGCCAGTAGTCCAGAACCGCTGCTACTTAACACTGAAGCTTTCTTT,CASSPEPLLLNTEAFF
-,TRBJ2-2,many,TRBV30,TGTGCCTGGAGTGGAGGGTACACCGGGGAGCTGTTTTTT,CAWSGGYTGELFF
-,TRBJ2-6,many,TRBV2,TGTGCCAGCAGTAGAGAAGGGTCTGGGGCCAACGTCCTGACTTTC,CASSREGSGANVLTF
TRBD2,TRBJ2-1,many,TRBV20-1,TGCAGTGCTAGAGGACTAGCGGAGCACAATGAGCAGTTCTTC,CSARGLAEHNEQFF
TRBD1,TRBJ2-3,many,TRBV5-5,TGTGCCAGCAGCTTGTCGCAACAGGGGAGTGATACGCAGTATTTT,CASSLSQQGSDTQYF
-,TRBJ1-5,many,TRBV2,TGTGCCAGCAGACAGGACAATCAGCCCCAGCATTTT,CASRQDNQPQHF
TRBD2,TRBJ2-1,many,TRBV15,TGTGCCACCAGCAATGGAGCGGGGGGGCGATACAATGAGCAGTTCTTC,CATSNGAGGRYNEQFF
-,TRBJ1-1,many,TRBV11-2,TGTGCCAGCAGCTTAGTCCTCCGGGGCTGGGGAACTGAAGCTTTCTTT,CASSLVLRGWGTEAFF
TRBD1,TRBJ2-1,many,TRBV2,TGTGCCAGCAGTGCCGGGACAGGGGCTTACAATGAGCAGTTCTTC,CASSAGTGAYNEQFF
-,TRBJ2-3,many,TRBV7-8,TGTGCCAGCAGCCTGCCACCCACAGATACGCAGTATTTT,CASSLPPTDTQYF
-,TRBJ2-2,few,TRBV4-3,TGCGCCAGCAGCCAAGAAACAGACCATACCGGGGAGCTGTTTTTT,CASSQETDHTGELFF
-,TRBJ1-1,few,TRBV3-1,TGTGCCAGCAATTCTCGGACGGAGAACACTGAAGCTTTCTTT,CASNSRTENTEAFF
TRBD2,TRBJ2-5,-,TRBV12-3/TRBV12-4,TGTGCCGGCAGTTTGGCGGGGGAAGAGACCCAGTACTTC,CAGSLAGEETQYF
-,TRBJ1-5,once,TRBV4-1,TGCGCCAGCAGCCAAGATCTGGGGGAAGGCAATCAGCCCCAGCATTTT,CASSQDLGEGNQPQHF
-,TRBJ1-2,-,TRBV11-2,TGTGCCAGCAGCTACACGGATGCTAACTATGGCTACACCTTC,CASSYTDANYGYTF
-,TRBJ2-7,many,TRBV2,TGTGCCAGCAGTGTTCCTTCATTGGGTGGCTACGAGCAGTACTTC,CASSVPSLGGYEQYF
-,TRBJ2-3,few,TRBV6-2/TRBV6-3,TGTGCCAGCATCTCAAGCCACGGGAGCAGCACAGATACGCAGTATTTT,CASISSHGSSTDTQYF
TRBD2,TRBJ2-7,many,TRBV6-1,TGTGCCAGCAGACCCTTCGGACTAGCGGCTACCTCCGAGCAGTACTTC,CASRPFGLAATSEQYF
-,TRBJ1-3,-,TRBV5-1,TGCGCCAGCAGCAACACAAGGGGGGCTGGAAACACCATATATTTT,CASSNTRGAGNTIYF
-,TRBJ1-2,many,TRBV2,TGTGCCAGCAGTGAAGAGAGGAGCAGAATCCTCTATGGCTACACCTTC,CASSEERSRILYGYTF